This TCR beta chain was captured by sequencing in a study of radiotherapy plus CTLA-4 blockade in lung cancer. Profiled with immunoSEQ multiplex PCR; TCRdb holds only in-frame clones, not every one. The sample yields tens of thousands of clones, around 78% seen once. Patients with chemo-refractory metastatic non-small-cell lung cancer received focal radiation plus CTLA-4 blockade with ipilimumab. V lost 3 bases, J lost 4 bases, and 15 bases lay in between. The CDR3 is made up of 15 amino acids. In germline, CDR1 is SGHAT, CDR2 FQNNGV. The origin of this receptor is a human donor with non-small cell lung cancer who had a partial response to radiotherapy plus ipilimumab. Some clones in this sample may be carry-over from other donors' samples. Sequencing used peripheral blood, obtained from a patient treated with radiotherapy plus ipilimumab. The V and J genes are TRBV11-2 and TRBJ2-5, with D tentatively TRBD1 (7 bases). The CDR3 region is CASSFGGAGGETQYF. The CDR3 DNA reads TGTGCCAGCAGCTTTGGCGGGGCAGGGGGAGAGACCCAGTACTTC.